This T cell receptor (beta chain) was identified during a study of response to subunit inactivated influenza vaccine. Study results and limitations: The authors put forward the suggestion that each seasonal influenza vaccination may bring in only a limited number of new T cells.

This clonotype appeared a few times. Its antigen is unidentified. A single record per CDR3 protein comes from TCRdb applying MiXCR to the RT-PCR reads. In the table there are 700,000 to 900,000 distinct CDR3 sequences, 21% of which are singletons. The trim removed 5 bases at V and 6 bases at J, leaving 7 bases unmatched. The CDR3 consists of 13 residues. The rearrangement links TRBV12-3 or TRBV12-4 to TRBJ2-7, with 7 bases identical to TRBD1. This receptor was identified in a man aged 50-59 years who received an inactivated influenza vaccine. The source was PBMCs from blood, collected less than 6 days after vaccination. As DNA, the CDR3 is TGTGCCAGCAGTAAATCCACAGGGGCCGAGCAGTACTTC. It is translated as CASSKSTGAEQYF.